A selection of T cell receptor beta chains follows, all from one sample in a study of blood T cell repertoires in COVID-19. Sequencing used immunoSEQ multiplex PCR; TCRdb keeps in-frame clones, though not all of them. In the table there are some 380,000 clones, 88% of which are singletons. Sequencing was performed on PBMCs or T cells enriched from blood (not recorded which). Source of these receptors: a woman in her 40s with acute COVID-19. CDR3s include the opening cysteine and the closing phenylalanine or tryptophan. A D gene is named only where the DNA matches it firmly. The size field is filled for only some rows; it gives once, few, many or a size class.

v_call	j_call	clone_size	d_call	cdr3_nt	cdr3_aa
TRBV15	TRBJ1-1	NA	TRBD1	TGTGCCACCAGCAACTGGGACAGGGGTGGAACTGAAGCTTTCTTT	CATSNWDRGGTEAFF
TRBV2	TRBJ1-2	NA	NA	TGTGCCAGCAGTGAGGGAAGGGGTAACTATGGCTACACCTTC	CASSEGRGNYGYTF
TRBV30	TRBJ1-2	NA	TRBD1	TGTGCCTGGAGTAGAGGGGGCCACTACACCTTC	CAWSRGGHYTF
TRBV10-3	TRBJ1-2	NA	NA	TGTGCCATCAGTGAGTTCCAGGCCACTAACTATGGCTACACCTTC	CAISEFQATNYGYTF
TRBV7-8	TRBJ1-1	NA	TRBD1	TGTGCCAGCAGCCGGACCCGACAGGGAGACTTGACTGAAGCTTTCTTT	CASSRTRQGDLTEAFF
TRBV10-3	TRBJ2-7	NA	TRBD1	TGTGCCATCAGCGGGACAGGGGGCACCTACGAGCAGTACTTC	CAISGTGGTYEQYF
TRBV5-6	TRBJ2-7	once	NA	TGTGCCAGCAGCTATGGTGGATGGCGGGACTACGAGCAGTACTTC	CASSYGGWRDYEQYF
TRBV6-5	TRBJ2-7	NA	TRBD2	TGTGCCAGCAGCGGACTAGCGGGGGGTGGCTACGAGCAGTACTTC	CASSGLAGGGYEQYF
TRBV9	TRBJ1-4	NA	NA	TGTGCCAGCGCCCCGGGGGAAGGGCGAACTAATGAAAAACTGTTTTTT	CASAPGEGRTNEKLFF
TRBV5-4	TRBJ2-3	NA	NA	TGTGCCAGCAGCTTCGCGGGGGCCGAGACAGATACGCAGTATTTT	CASSFAGAETDTQYF
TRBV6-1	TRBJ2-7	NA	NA	TGTGCCAGCAGTGAAACGGGACTGATTTCCTACGAGCAGTACTTC	CASSETGLISYEQYF
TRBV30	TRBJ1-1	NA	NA	TGTGCCTGGAGTAGGGAAGGGACTTGGAGAAACACTGAAGCTTTCTTT	CAWSREGTWRNTEAFF
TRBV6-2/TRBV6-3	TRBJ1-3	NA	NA	TGTGCCAGCAGTTTCGGTAGCTCTGGAAACACCATATATTTT	CASSFGSSGNTIYF
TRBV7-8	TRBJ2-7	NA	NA	TGTGCCAGCAGCCCCCGGGACTGGAGCTCCTACGAGCAGTACTTC	CASSPRDWSSYEQYF
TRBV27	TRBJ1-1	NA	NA	TGTGCCAGCACCAACACCAGGGAAATGAACACTGAAGCTTTCTTT	CASTNTREMNTEAFF
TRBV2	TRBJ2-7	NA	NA	TGTGCCAGCACCGGCGGGTTCGGCGAGCAGTACTTC	CASTGGFGEQYF
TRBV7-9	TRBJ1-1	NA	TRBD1	TGTGCCAGCAGCTATGACAGGGGGCGGTGGGACACTGAAGCTTTCTTT	CASSYDRGRWDTEAFF
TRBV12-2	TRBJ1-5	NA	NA	TGTGCAAGTCGATATTACCAGAAATCGTTTTACAATCAGCCCCAGCATTTT	CASRYYQKSFYNQPQHF
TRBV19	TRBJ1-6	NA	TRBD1	TGTGCCAGTAGTCTAACCCCAGGGGGAAGATCACCCCTCCACTTT	CASSLTPGGRSPLHF
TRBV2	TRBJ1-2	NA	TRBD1	TGTGCCAGCAGCTGGGACAGCACCGAGGGCTATGGCTACACCTTC	CASSWDSTEGYGYTF
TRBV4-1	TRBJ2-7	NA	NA	TGCGCCAGCAGCCAAGGTAATCGGGGTTACGAGCAGTACTTC	CASSQGNRGYEQYF
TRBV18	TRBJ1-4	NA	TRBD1	TGTGCCAGCTCACCTAGACAGGGTTTTAATGAAAAACTGTTTTTT	CASSPRQGFNEKLFF
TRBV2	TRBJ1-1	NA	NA	TGTGCCAGCAGGACGGACAGCTACACTGAAGCTTTCTTT	CASRTDSYTEAFF
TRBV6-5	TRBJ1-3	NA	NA	TGTGCCAGCAGTTACCGTGTTGGAAACACCATATATTTT	CASSYRVGNTIYF
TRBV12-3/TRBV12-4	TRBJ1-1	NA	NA	TGTGCCAGCAGTTTAACAGCTAACACTGAAGCTTTCTTT	CASSLTANTEAFF
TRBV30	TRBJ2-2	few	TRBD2	TGTGCCTGGACGGGTCTAGCGGTTTCTGGGGAGCTGTTTTTT	CAWTGLAVSGELFF
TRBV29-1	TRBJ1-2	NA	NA	TGCAGCGTTCCGGAGACCTTCTATGGCTACACCTTC	CSVPETFYGYTF
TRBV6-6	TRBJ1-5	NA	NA	TGTGCCAGCAGTTACTCCTCCGGAGGTAGCAATCAGCCCCAGCATTTT	CASSYSSGGSNQPQHF
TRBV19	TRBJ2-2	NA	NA	TGTGCCAGTAGTATGGGCCAGGTACCCACCGGGGAGCTGTTTTTT	CASSMGQVPTGELFF
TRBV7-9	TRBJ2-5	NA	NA	TGTGCCAGCAGCACCGGGACTTACCAAGAGACCCAGTACTTC	CASSTGTYQETQYF
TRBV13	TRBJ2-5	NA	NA	TGTGCCAGCAGCTTAGCACAGGGCCTAGAGACCCAGTACTTC	CASSLAQGLETQYF
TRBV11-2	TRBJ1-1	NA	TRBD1	TGTGCCAGCAGTTTCACAGGGGGTGAAGCTTTCTTT	CASSFTGGEAFF
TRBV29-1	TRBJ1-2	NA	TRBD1	TGCAGCGTGGGGACAGGGGGCGGCTACACCTTC	CSVGTGGGYTF
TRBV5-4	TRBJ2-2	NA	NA	TGTGCCAGCAGCTCCACGGGGACATTCAACACCGGGGAGCTGTTTTTT	CASSSTGTFNTGELFF
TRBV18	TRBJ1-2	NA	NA	TGTGCCAGCTCACCTTCCATAGGAGGCTACACCTTT	CASSPSIGGYTF